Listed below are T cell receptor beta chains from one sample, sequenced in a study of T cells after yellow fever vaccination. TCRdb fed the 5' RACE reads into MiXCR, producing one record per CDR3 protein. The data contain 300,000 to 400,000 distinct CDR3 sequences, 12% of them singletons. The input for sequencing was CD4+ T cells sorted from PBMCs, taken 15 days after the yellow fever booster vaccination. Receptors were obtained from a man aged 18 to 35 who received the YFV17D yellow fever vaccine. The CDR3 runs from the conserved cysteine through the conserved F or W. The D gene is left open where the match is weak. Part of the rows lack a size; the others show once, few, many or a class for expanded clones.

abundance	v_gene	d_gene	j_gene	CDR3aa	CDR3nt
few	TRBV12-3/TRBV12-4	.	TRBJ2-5	CASSFSHRQETQYF	TGTGCCAGCAGTTTCTCGCACCGCCAAGAGACCCAGTACTTC
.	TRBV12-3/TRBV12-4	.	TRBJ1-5	CASRRAHHGNQPQHF	TGTGCCAGCAGGAGGGCCCATCATGGGAATCAGCCCCAGCATTTT
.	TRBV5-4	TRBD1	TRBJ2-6	CASSGDRGSGANVLTF	TGTGCCAGCAGCGGAGACAGGGGCTCTGGGGCCAACGTCCTGACTTTC
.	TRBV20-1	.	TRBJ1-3	CSARLTGNTIYF	TGCAGTGCTAGACTAACTGGAAACACCATATATTTT
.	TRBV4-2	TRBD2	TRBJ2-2	CASSRLAGANTGELFF	TGTGCCAGCAGCCGTCTAGCGGGGGCCAACACCGGGGAGCTGTTTTTT
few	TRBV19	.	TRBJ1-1	CASSRNYQITNTEAFF	TGTGCCAGTAGTCGAAATTACCAAATTACCAACACTGAAGCTTTCTTT
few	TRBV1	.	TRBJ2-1	CTSAGRAGGRNEQFF	TGCACCAGCGCCGGTAGAGCGGGGGGGCGGAATGAGCAGTTCTTC
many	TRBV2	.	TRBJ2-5	CASSLRGTLQETQYF	TGTGCCAGCTCGCTCAGGGGAACCTTGCAAGAGACCCAGTACTTC
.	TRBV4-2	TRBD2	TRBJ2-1	CASSQELAGGYNEQFF	TGTGCCAGCAGCCAAGAACTAGCGGGGGGTTACAATGAGCAGTTCTTC
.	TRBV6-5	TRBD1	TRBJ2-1	CASSYPRGQGAYNEQFF	TGTGCCAGCAGTTACCCCCGAGGGCAGGGGGCTTACAATGAGCAGTTCTTC
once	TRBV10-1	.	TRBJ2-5	CASSESRAGETQYF	TGCGCCAGCAGTGAGTCGAGGGCAGGGGAGACCCAGTACTTC
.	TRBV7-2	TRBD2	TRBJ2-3	CASSLIAGFRDTQYF	TGTGCCAGCAGCTTAATAGCGGGATTCAGAGATACGCAGTATTTT
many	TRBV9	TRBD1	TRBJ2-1	CASSVAGQGDNEQFF	TGTGCCAGCAGCGTTGCCGGACAGGGGGACAATGAGCAGTTCTTC
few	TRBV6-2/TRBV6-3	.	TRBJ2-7	CASSFTYRVQYF	TGTGCCAGCAGTTTCACGTATCGGGTGCAGTACTTC
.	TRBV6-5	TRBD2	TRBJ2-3	CASSLPGGRGDTQYF	TGTGCCAGCAGTCTCCCGGGGGGGCGTGGGGATACGCAGTATTTT
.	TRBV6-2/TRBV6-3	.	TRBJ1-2	CASRRNGYTF	TGTGCCAGCAGACGTAATGGCTACACCTTC
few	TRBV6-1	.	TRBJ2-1	CASSEAREGAGGKQFF	TGTGCCAGCAGTGAAGCCAGGGAGGGGGCGGGTGGAAAGCAGTTCTTC
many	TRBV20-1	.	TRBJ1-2	CSARDPQGWHYGYTF	TGCAGTGCTAGAGATCCCCAGGGGTGGCACTATGGCTACACCTTC
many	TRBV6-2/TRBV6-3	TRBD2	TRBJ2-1	CASSSRVSGVSYNEQFF	TGTGCCAGCAGTTCCCGTGTAAGCGGGGTCTCCTACAATGAGCAGTTCTTC
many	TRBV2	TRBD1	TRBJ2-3	CARRDRATDTQYF	TGTGCCAGGAGGGACAGGGCAACAGATACGCAGTATTTT
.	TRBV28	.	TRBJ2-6	CASSSDLLSGANVLTF	TGTGCCAGCAGTTCAGACCTACTCTCTGGGGCCAACGTCCTGACTTTC
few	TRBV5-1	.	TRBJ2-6	CASSLAQGTGANVLTF	TGCGCCAGCAGCTTGGCCCAGGGGACTGGGGCCAACGTCCTGACTTTC
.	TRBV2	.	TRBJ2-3	CASNRYFTDTQYF	TGTGCCTCAAACAGGTATTTCACAGATACGCAGTATTTT
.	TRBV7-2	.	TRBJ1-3	CASSSIASGNTIYF	TGTGCCAGCAGCTCAATCGCCTCTGGAAACACCATATATTTT
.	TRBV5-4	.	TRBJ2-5	CASSGGVGETQYF	TGTGCCAGCAGCGGCGGTGTGGGGGAGACCCAGTACTTC
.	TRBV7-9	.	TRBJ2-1	CASTLAGGAHNEQFF	TGTGCCAGCACCCTTGCAGGGGGGGCCCACAATGAGCAGTTCTTC
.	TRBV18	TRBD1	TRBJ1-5	CASSPPGRGQGVAQPQHF	TGTGCCAGCTCACCACCGGGACGTGGGCAGGGGGTAGCTCAGCCCCAGCATTTT
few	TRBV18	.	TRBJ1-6	CASSPTSGDSPLHF	TGTGCCAGCTCACCAACGAGTGGGGATTCACCCCTCCACTTT
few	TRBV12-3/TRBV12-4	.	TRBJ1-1	CASSFVSGGNTEAFF	TGTGCCAGCAGTTTTGTAAGTGGGGGGAACACTGAAGCTTTCTTT
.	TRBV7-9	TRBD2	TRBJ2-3	CASSLARAGDTDTQYF	TGTGCCAGCAGCTTAGCGCGAGCGGGGGACACAGATACGCAGTATTTT
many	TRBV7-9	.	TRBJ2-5	CASSYSTHRETQYF	TGTGCCAGCAGCTACTCGACCCACCGGGAGACCCAGTACTTC
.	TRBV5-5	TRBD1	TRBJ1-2	CASSLAIQGAYGYTF	TGTGCCAGCAGCTTGGCCATACAGGGGGCGTATGGCTACACCTTC
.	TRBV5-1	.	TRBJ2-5	CASSLALGPGETQYF	TGCGCCAGCAGCTTGGCGCTGGGACCGGGAGAGACCCAGTACTTC
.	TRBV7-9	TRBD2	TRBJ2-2	CASSQRTSGGPKNTGELFF	TGTGCCAGCAGCCAAAGGACTAGCGGGGGGCCAAAGAACACCGGGGAGCTGTTTTTT
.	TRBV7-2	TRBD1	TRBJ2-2	CASSRQGGSAGELFF	TGTGCCAGCAGCCGACAGGGGGGGTCGGCCGGGGAGCTGTTTTTT
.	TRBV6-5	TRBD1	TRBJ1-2	CASSYSIGSQGDYGYTF	TGTGCCAGCAGTTACTCGATAGGTTCCCAGGGGGACTATGGCTACACCTTC
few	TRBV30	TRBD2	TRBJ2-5	CAWSVPASGVVGTQYF	TGTGCCTGGAGTGTACCCGCTAGCGGGGTTGTCGGGACCCAGTACTTC
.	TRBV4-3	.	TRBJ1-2	CASSPSQGTNGYTF	TGCGCCAGCAGCCCAAGCCAGGGGACCAATGGCTACACCTTC
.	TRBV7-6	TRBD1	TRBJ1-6	CASSLATGQYNSPLHF	TGTGCCAGCAGCTTAGCGACGGGACAGTATAATTCACCCCTCCACTTT
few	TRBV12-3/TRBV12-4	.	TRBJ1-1	CASRPAGSPEAFF	TGTGCCAGCAGACCGGCTGGCAGCCCTGAAGCTTTCTTT
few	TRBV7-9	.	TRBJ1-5	CASSQSGTNQPQHF	TGTGCCAGCAGCCAGTCAGGGACCAATCAGCCCCAGCATTTT